This T cell receptor (beta chain) comes out of a study of breast tumors, draining lymph nodes, adjacent tissues. Notes on the study in general: Data only fit, rather than demonstrated, lymph node origin of most tumor T cells. The data were judged consistent with most tumor T cells coming from lymph node and expanding in tumor. Tumor and nontumor repertoires were significantly more similar in luminal-like than in basal-like breast cancer. Tumors had less TCR diversity than lymph nodes, more than nontumor tissue.

V was trimmed by 0 bases and J by 9 bases, leaving 9 bases between them. The CDR3 has 13 residues. Looked up from germline, CDR1 is MNHEY and CDR2 is SVGAGI. Axillary draining lymph nodes of breast cancer patients supplied the node samples. Comments on this clonotype: Its target is not known. A single base separates this from a much larger clone, so it may be a read error.

A single record per CDR3 protein comes from TCRdb applying MiXCR to the multiplex PCR reads. The sample includes about 100,000 distinct CDR3 sequences, over 20% seen only once; the top ten take approximately 1.2%. This TCR was recovered from a female donor with breast cancer. Some clones in this sample may be carry-over from other donors' samples. The chain has TRBV6-5 and TRBJ2-1; D unresolved. Sequencing input: axillary lymph node tissue. The CDR3 DNA sequence: TGTGCCAGCAGTTACTCGACTTGGGGTGAGCAGTTCTTC. This gives the protein CASSYSTWGEQFF.